The next 21 T cell receptor beta chains were all read from a single sample in a study of lung T cells in sarcoidosis with Löfgren's syndrome. TCRdb re-analysed the reads in MiXCR, keeping a single row per CDR3 protein. The table records 60,000 to 70,000 distinct CDR3 sequences, approximately 21% of them present only once. The sample taken for sequencing was CD4+ T cells from PBMCs. These receptors all stem from a human donor with sarcoidosis (Löfgren's syndrome or another form), or a control subject (not recorded which).

This clonotype was recorded at least ten times. V and J are TRBV6-6 and TRBJ2-6, with 9 bases fitting TRBD1. Per germline, CDR1 MNHNY and CDR2 SVGAGI (reference sequence). The CDR3 has 17 amino acids. V trimming: 0 bases; J trimming: 0 bases; junction bases outside the gene matches: 0. The CDR3 region has the DNA TGTGCCAGCAGTTACTCGGGACAGGGCTCTGGGGCCAACGTCCTGACTTTC. It yields the protein CASSYSGQGSGANVLTF.

The CDR3 DNA follows: TGTGCCAGCAGCCTAGAGGCAGATACGCAGTATTTT. It codes for CASSLEADTQYF. The gene calls are TRBV5-4 and TRBJ2-3; D unresolved. In germline, CDR1 is SGHNT, CDR2 YYREEE (reference sequence). This CDR3 is 12 amino acids long. V dropped 4 bases and J dropped 4 bases, with 7 bases sitting between them.

There are many counts of this clonotype. V usage is TRBV28 and J usage is TRBJ1-5; D is unclear. With 3 bases removed from V and 0 bases from J, the gap between germline ends came to 12 bases. Germline V gives CDR1 MDHEN, CDR2 SYDVKM. The CDR3 is 16 residues long. Written as DNA, the CDR3 is TGTGCCAGCAGTTTTCAAGGGCGACTTAGCAATCAGCCCCAGCATTTT. It translates to CASSFQGRLSNQPQHF.

This clonotype occurred many times. The junction differs from germline at one of its ends, possibly a read error. The chain recombines TRBV6-1 with TRBJ2-1, with D tentatively TRBD1 (5 bases). CDR3 size: 12 residues. CDR1 and CDR2 from the germline V gene are MNHNS and SASEGT. CDR3 sequence: CASSERGHEQSF. CDR3 nucleotides: TGTGCCAGCAGTGAAAGGGGTCATGAGCAGTCCTTC.

As to this clonotype: A single base separates this from a much larger clone, so it may be a read error. The chain recombines TRBV4-2 with TRBJ1-1; 7 positions match TRBD1. Germline V gene sequence: CDR1 LGHNA, CDR2 YNFKEQ. The CDR3 totals 14 residues. CDR3 nucleotides: TGTGCCAGCAGCCAAGCAGGGGGTAGCACTAAAGCTTTCTTT. Encoded protein: CASSQAGGSTKAFF.

This clonotype showed up many times. This rearrangement joins TRBV7-2 to TRBJ2-1; 15 bases align to TRBD2. The CDR3 is 15 amino acids. From germline, CDR1 is SGHTA and CDR2 FQGNSA. Losses at the gene ends were 4 bases for V and 12 bases for J; bases not matched to a gene: 7. The CDR3 nucleotides read TGTGCCAGCAGCTCGGGGACTAGCGGGAGGTCTCCGCAGTTCTTC. This codes for CASSSGTSGRSPQFF.

V and J are TRBV3-1 and TRBJ1-1; D possibly corresponds to TRBD1 (5 bases). The CDR3 is 14 amino acids. V gave up 6 bases and J gave up 4 bases, with 15 bases separating them. Looked up from germline, CDR1 is LGHDT and CDR2 is YNNKEL (reference sequence). The CDR3 loop is CASSHSGFVTEAFF. The CDR3 nucleotides are TGTGCCAGCAGTCACTCAGGGTTCGTCACTGAAGCTTTCTTT. Based on the CDR3 plus reference TRBV3-1 and TRBJ1-1, the full variable domain is DTAVSQTPKYLVTQMGNDKSIKCEQNLGHDTMYWYKQDSKKFLKIMFSYNNKELIINETVPNRFSPKSPDKAHLNLHINSLELGDSAVYFCASSHSGFVTEAFFGQGTRLTVV.

This clonotype has just a few counts. This sequence joins TRBV29-1 and TRBJ2-5, with 7 bases fitting TRBD1. The V and J ends lost 5 bases and 1 base, in that order; junction bases with no gene match: 7. Germline lookup yields CDR1 SQVTM and CDR2 ANQGSEA. This CDR3 has 14 amino acids. In nucleotides, the CDR3 is TGCAGCGTTCGACCGGGACAGACCCAAGAGACCCAGTACTTC. This translates into CSVRPGQTQETQYF.

J is TRBJ2-1 and V is TRBV29-1; 8 bases map to TRBD2. There are 12 residues in the CDR3. V shed 6 bases and J 7 bases; nucleotides not matched to a gene: 5. Germline V gene lookup returns CDR1 SQVTM and CDR2 ANQGSEA. The CDR3 reads CSVSTSVNEQFF. Here the CDR3 DNA reads TGCAGCGTCTCGACTAGCGTAAATGAGCAGTTCTTC.

The V call is TRBV5-4, the J call TRBJ2-3; D is perhaps TRBD1 or TRBD2 (6 bases each). Germline CDR1 is SGHNT and CDR2 is YYREEE (reference sequence). This CDR3 region has 14 residues. The V gene lost 5 bases and the J gene lost 2 bases, with 12 bases spanning the gap. The CDR3 protein is CASSKRGDTDTQYF. Here the CDR3 DNA reads TGTGCCAGCAGTAAAAGGGGGGACACAGATACGCAGTATTTT.

A note on this clonotype: Just one base apart from a much larger clone, this may be a read error. This chain connects TRBV20-1 to TRBJ2-2; TRBD2 matches 13 bases. Trimming removed 1 base from V and 9 bases from J; junction bases left unmatched: 8. The length of the CDR3 is 16 residues. CDR1 and CDR2 (germline): DFQATT, SNEGSKA (reference sequence). In DNA form, the CDR3 reads TGCAGTGCTAGAGCCGGACTAGCGGGAGCCGGCTGGGAGCTGTTTTTT. Its protein is CSARAGLAGAGWELFF.

This chain uses TRBV11-3 with TRBJ2-5; maybe TRBD1 (5 bases). This CDR3 has 13 residues. CDR1 is SGHNT and CDR2 is YENEEA in the germline V gene. With 3 bases removed from V and 5 bases from J, the gap between germline ends came to 10 bases. CDR3 in amino acids: CASSFNPGETQYF. In DNA, the CDR3 is TGTGCCAGCAGCTTCAATCCAGGGGAGACCCAGTACTTC.

This clonotype was seen at least ten times. This chain links TRBV7-9 with TRBJ2-5, with 8 bases lining up with TRBD1. This CDR3 has 14 amino acids. Germline CDR1 reads SEHNR; CDR2 reads FQNEAQ (reference sequence). V shed 5 bases and J 5 bases; nucleotides not matched to a gene: 7. The CDR3 loop reads CASSQDRGLETQYF. The CDR3 DNA is TGTGCCAGCAGCCAAGACAGGGGTTTGGAGACCCAGTACTTC.

This clonotype occurred a few times. This sequence joins TRBV19 and TRBJ2-3, with D perhaps matching TRBD1 or TRBD2 (5 bases each). Trimming removed 3 bases from V and 2 bases from J, with 18 bases in between. Germline CDR1 reads LNHDA; CDR2 reads SQIVND (reference sequence). The CDR3 has 17 residues. The CDR3 sequence: CASSIVSGPNPTDTQYF. The CDR3, as DNA: TGTGCCAGTAGTATCGTCTCGGGGCCCAATCCCACAGATACGCAGTATTTT.

The chain carries TRBV9 and TRBJ2-5; D may match TRBD1 or TRBD2 (6 bases each). The germline V gene encodes CDR1 SGDLS and CDR2 YYNGEE. The CDR3 is made up of 15 amino acids. V lost 4 bases, J lost 4 bases, and 17 bases lay in between. Here the CDR3 reads CASSTIGGRGETQYF. CDR3 nucleotide sequence: TGTGCCAGCAGCACTATAGGGGGGAGAGGAGAGACCCAGTACTTC.

Only a few counts were recorded for this clonotype. The chain combines TRBV19 with TRBJ1-5, with D hard to call. CDR1 LNHDA and CDR2 SQIVND come from the germline V gene (reference sequence). V was pared by 0 bases and J by 2 bases, with 8 bases between. The CDR3 runs 15 residues. The CDR3 sequence: CASSIDYAGNQPQHF. The CDR3 DNA follows: TGTGCCAGTAGTATAGATTACGCCGGCAATCAGCCCCAGCATTTT.

Ten or more counts support this clonotype. V usage is TRBV19 and J usage is TRBJ1-5; TRBD1 matches at 10 bases. V dropped 6 bases and J dropped 6; count of bases not matched to a gene: 5. Germline V lookup: CDR1 LNHDA, CDR2 SQIVND (reference sequence). The CDR3 is made up of 14 amino acids. CDR3 protein: CASSLTGGGQPQHF. Written as DNA, the CDR3 is TGTGCCAGTAGCCTGACAGGGGGCGGTCAGCCCCAGCATTTT.

Concerning this clonotype: A much larger clone lies a single base off, so this may be a read error. The V gene is TRBV7-2, the J gene TRBJ1-4; D not resolved. In germline, CDR1 is SGHTA, CDR2 FQGNSA. The CDR3 has 14 residues. The ends were cut back, 8 bases at V and 2 bases at J, with 12 bases in the middle. The CDR3, as DNA: TGTGCCAGCCAAGATACAGCTACTAATGAAAAACTGTTTTTT. Amino acids: CASQDTATNEKLFF.

The chain recombines TRBV10-3 with TRBJ1-5; D uncertain. Trimming shortened V by 0 bases and J by 7 bases, and 10 bases separated the two germline ends. From germline, CDR1 is ENHRY and CDR2 SYGVKD. CDR3 length: 14 amino acids. The CDR3, as DNA: TGTGCCATCAGTGAGTCAGGGCGGCTCCAGCCCCAGCATTTT. It encodes CAISESGRLQPQHF.

The sample holds many counts of this clonotype. The CDR3 sequence is CSAIDRSGSYNEQFF. The CDR3 DNA reads as TGCAGTGCTATAGATCGGAGTGGCAGTTACAATGAGCAGTTCTTC. V and J are TRBV20-1 and TRBJ2-1, with D unresolved. This CDR3 region has 15 residues. With 4 bases removed from V and 4 bases from J, the gap between germline ends came to 17 bases. Germline V gene data show CDR1 as DFQATT and CDR2 as SNEGSKA (reference sequence).

The sample holds a few counts of this clonotype. The chain is built from TRBV5-1 and TRBJ2-3, with D possibly matching TRBD2 (6 bases). The CDR3 length is 13 residues. Germline-derived CDR1 and CDR2 are SGHRS and YFSETQ. With 3 bases removed from V and 7 bases from J, the gap between germline ends came to 12 bases. The CDR3 reads CASSWTIKNTQYF. DNA for the CDR3: TGCGCCAGCAGCTGGACTATTAAGAATACGCAGTATTTT.